This T cell receptor (beta chain) was captured in a study of T-cell reconstitution after alpha-beta-depleted transplantation in children. Study observations and caveats: There were some patients whose high TCRbeta diversity at day 60 came from surviving recipient T cells and thymic progenitors. Alpha-beta T cells about two months after transplant reportedly derived from several hundred expanded graft clones. Newly produced T cells mostly accounted for T-cell counts and diversity one year post-transplant.

Germline-derived CDR1 and CDR2 are LGHDT and YNNKEL (reference sequence). V shed 0 bases and J shed 10 bases, with 12 bases lying between them. The CDR3 totals 13 residues. A library of TCRbeta sequences, prepared with unique molecular identifiers, was generated. TCRdb re-called the PCR reads with MiXCR, one entry per CDR3 protein. This sample has about 300,000 distinct CDR3 sequences, with about 7.3% found just once. This clonotype was recorded many times. Its antigen is not known. V usage is TRBV3-1 and J usage is TRBJ1-2, with D unresolved. Sample: peripheral blood, taken 360 days after TCRalphabeta/CD19-depleted stem cell transplant. The source is a female patient aged 2-10 years who had a stem cell transplant for Fanconi anemia, so the T cells may come from the graft donor. The CDR3 here is CASSQEGRVIYTF. In nucleotides, the CDR3 is TGTGCCAGCAGCCAAGAAGGGAGGGTGATCTACACCTTC.